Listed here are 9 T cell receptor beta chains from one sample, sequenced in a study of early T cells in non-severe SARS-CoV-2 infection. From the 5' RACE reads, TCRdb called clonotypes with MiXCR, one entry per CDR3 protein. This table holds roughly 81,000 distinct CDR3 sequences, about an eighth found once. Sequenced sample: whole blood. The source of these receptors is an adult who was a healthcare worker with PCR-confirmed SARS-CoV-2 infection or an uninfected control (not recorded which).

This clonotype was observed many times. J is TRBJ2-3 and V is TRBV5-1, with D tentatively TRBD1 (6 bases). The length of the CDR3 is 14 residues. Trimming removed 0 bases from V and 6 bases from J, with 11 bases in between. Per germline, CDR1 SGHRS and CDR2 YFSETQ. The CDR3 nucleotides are TGCGCCAGCAGCTTGGCCCCAGGGGCGGATACGCAGTATTTT. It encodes CASSLAPGADTQYF. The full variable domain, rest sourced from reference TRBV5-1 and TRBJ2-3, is KAGVTQTPRYLIKTRGQQVTLSCSPISGHRSVSWYQQTPGQGLQFLFEYFSETQRNKGNFPGRFSGRQFSNSRSEMNVSTLELGDSALYLCASSLAPGADTQYFGPGTRLTVL.

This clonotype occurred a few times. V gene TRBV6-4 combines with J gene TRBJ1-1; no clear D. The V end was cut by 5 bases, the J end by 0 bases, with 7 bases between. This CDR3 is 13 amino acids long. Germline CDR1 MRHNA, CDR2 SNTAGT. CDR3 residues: CASSTTMNTEAFF. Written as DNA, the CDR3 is TGTGCCAGCAGTACTACTATGAACACTGAAGCTTTCTTT.

The DNA of the CDR3 is TGTGCCAGCAGTCCCCCGTGGGGCAGGGGGCCGAACACTGAAGCTTTCTTT. This sequence encodes CASSPPWGRGPNTEAFF. The V gene is TRBV7-9, the J gene TRBJ1-1; 8 bases agree with TRBD1. This CDR3 comprises 17 residues. V shed 6 bases and J 1 base; nucleotides not matched to a gene: 13. The germline CDR1 and CDR2 sequences are SEHNR and FQNEAQ (reference sequence).

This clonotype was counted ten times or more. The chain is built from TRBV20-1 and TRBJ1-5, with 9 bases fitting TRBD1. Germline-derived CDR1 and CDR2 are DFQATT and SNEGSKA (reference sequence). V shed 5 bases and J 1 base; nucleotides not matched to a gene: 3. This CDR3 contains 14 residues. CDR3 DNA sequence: TGCAGTGCTCCGGACAGGGGAAGCAATCAGCCCCAGCATTTT. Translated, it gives CSAPDRGSNQPQHF.

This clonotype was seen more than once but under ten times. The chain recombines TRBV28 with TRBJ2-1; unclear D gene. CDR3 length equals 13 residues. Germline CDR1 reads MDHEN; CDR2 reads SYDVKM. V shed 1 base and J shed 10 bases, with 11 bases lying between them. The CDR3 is CASSLLGSGEQFF. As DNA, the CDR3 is TGTGCCAGCAGTTTATTGGGATCCGGGGAGCAGTTCTTC.

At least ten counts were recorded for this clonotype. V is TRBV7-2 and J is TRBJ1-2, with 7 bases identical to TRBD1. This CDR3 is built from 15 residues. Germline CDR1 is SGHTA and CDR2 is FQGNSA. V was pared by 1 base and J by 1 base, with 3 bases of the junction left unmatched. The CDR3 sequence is CASSLVQGSNYGYTF. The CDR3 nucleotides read TGTGCCAGCAGCTTAGTACAGGGGAGTAACTATGGCTACACCTTC.

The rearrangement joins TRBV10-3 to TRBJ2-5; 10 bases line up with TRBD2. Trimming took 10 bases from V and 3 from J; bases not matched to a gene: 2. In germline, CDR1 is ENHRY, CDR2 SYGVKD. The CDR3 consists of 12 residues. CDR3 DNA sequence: TGTGCCACCAGCGGGAGGGAAGAGACCCAGTACTTC. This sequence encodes CATSGREETQYF.

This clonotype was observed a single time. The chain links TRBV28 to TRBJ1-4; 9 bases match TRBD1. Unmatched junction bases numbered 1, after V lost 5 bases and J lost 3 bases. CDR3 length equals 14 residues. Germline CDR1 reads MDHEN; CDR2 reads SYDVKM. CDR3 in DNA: TGTGCCAGCAGTGGGACAGGGTCTAATGAAAAACTGTTTTTT. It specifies CASSGTGSNEKLFF.

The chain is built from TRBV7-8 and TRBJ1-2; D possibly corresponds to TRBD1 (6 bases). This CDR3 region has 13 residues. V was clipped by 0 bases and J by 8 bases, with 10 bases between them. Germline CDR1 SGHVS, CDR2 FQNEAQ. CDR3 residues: CASSLARTDGYTF. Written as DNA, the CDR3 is TGTGCCAGCAGCTTAGCGCGGACAGACGGCTACACCTTC.